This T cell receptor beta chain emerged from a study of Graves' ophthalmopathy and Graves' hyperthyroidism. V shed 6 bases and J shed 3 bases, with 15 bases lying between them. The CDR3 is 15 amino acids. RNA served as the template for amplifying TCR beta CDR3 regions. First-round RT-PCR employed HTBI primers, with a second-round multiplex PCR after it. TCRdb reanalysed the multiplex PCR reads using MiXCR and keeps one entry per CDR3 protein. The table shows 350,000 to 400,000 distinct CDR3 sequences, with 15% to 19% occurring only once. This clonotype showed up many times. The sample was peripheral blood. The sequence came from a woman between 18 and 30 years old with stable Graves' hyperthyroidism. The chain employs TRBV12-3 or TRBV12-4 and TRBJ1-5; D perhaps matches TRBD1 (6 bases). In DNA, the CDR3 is TGTGCCAGCAGCCTTGACAGGTTCCCCAATCAGCCCCAGCATTTT. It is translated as CASSLDRFPNQPQHF.